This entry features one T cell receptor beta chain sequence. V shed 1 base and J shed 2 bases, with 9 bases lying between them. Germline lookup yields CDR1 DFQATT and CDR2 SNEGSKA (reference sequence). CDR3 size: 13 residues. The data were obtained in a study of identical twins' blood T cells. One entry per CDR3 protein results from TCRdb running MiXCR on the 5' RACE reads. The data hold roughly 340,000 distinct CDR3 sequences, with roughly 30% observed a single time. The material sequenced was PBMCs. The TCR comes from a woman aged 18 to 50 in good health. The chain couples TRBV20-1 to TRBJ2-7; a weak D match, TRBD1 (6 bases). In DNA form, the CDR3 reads TGCAGTGCTAGAGGGACAGAGCCCTACGAGCAGTACTTC. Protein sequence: CSARGTEPYEQYF.